The 24 T cell receptor beta chains below all came from one sample that was sequenced in a study of T cell responses to AZD1222 COVID-19 vaccine. The method was immunoSEQ multiplex PCR; TCRdb's version includes in-frame clones alone and lacks a portion of them. The table records about 100,000 clones, roughly 89% of them present only once. The sequenced sample was peripheral blood, obtained on day 0 of MenACWY control vaccination. Every receptor here comes from an adult in good health.

This chain joins TRBV4-2 and TRBJ2-7; TRBD1 aligns across 8 bases. Germline V CDR1 and CDR2: LGHNA, YNFKEQ. CDR3 length equals 15 residues. V dropped 0 bases and J dropped 3; count of bases not matched to a gene: 4. In DNA form, the CDR3 reads TGTGCCAGCAGCCAAGAGAGACAGGGGTTCTACGAGCAGTACTTC. Translated, it gives CASSQERQGFYEQYF.

This sequence joins TRBV18 and TRBJ1-1; 7 nucleotides match TRBD1. Germline CDR1 reads KGHSH; CDR2 reads LQKENI. J was trimmed by 1 base and V by 2 bases; bases with no gene match: 4. The CDR3 covers 15 residues. In DNA, the CDR3 is TGTGCCAGCTCACCAGGGGGACAGACGAACACTGAAGCTTTCTTT. It encodes CASSPGGQTNTEAFF.

The V gene is TRBV11-1, the J gene TRBJ2-7, with D uncertain. Trimming left V 2 bases short and J 1 base short, with 9 bases between. Germline V gene sequence: CDR1 SGHAT, CDR2 FQDESV (reference sequence). The CDR3 is made up of 14 amino acids. The CDR3 DNA follows: TGTGCCAGCAGCTTAACCGCCTTTTCCTACGAGCAGTACTTC. Translation: CASSLTAFSYEQYF.

This clone has only a few counts. The genes are TRBV5-1 and TRBJ1-2; D gene ambiguous. V lost 2 bases, J lost 4 bases, and 6 bases lay in between. The CDR3 is made up of 12 amino acids. Germline lookup yields CDR1 SGHRS and CDR2 YFSETQ. The DNA for the CDR3 is TGCGCCAGCAGCTTAGACGGCTATGGCTACACCTTC. This codes for CASSLDGYGYTF. The full variable domain, in which reference TRBV5-1 and TRBJ1-2 provide the parts outside the CDR3, is KAGVTQTPRYLIKTRGQQVTLSCSPISGHRSVSWYQQTPGQGLQFLFEYFSETQRNKGNFPGRFSGRQFSNSRSEMNVSTLELGDSALYLCASSLDGYGYTFGSGTRLTVV.

The chain couples TRBV6-4 to TRBJ2-1, with 7 nucleotides matching TRBD2. Germline trimming cut 3 bases from V and 4 bases from J; bases unmatched to any gene: 6. CDR1 and CDR2 from the germline V gene are MRHNA and SNTAGT. The CDR3 extends over 15 amino acids. The CDR3 sequence is CASSEGAGSYNEQFF. The CDR3 DNA follows: TGTGCCAGCAGTGAGGGAGCGGGGAGTTACAATGAGCAGTTCTTC.

This rearrangement joins TRBV18 to TRBJ2-1, with 11 bases lining up with TRBD1. The CDR3 totals 17 residues. Germline CDR1 and CDR2: KGHSH and LQKENI. Trimming removed 3 bases from V and 6 bases from J; junction bases left unmatched: 10. The chain's CDR3 is CASSPLTPGQGGNEQFF. The CDR3 DNA follows: TGTGCCAGCTCACCCCTTACACCGGGACAGGGGGGCAATGAGCAGTTCTTC.

The V and J genes are TRBV4-1 and TRBJ2-2; TRBD1 is a possible D gene (5 bases). Looked up from germline, CDR1 is MGHRA and CDR2 is YSYEKL. CDR3 length equals 16 residues. The V and J ends lost 4 bases and 5 bases respectively, with 17 bases between them. The CDR3 DNA is TGCGCCAGCAGCCTCATCGGTGGGGCCGGGACCGGGGAGCTGTTTTTT. Amino acid sequence: CASSLIGGAGTGELFF.

The genes are TRBV6-5 and TRBJ1-4; a possible D gene is TRBD1 (5 bases). The CDR3 length is 15 residues. V was pared by 0 bases and J by 0 bases, with 5 bases between. The germline V gene has CDR1 MNHEY and CDR2 SVGAGI. CDR3 DNA sequence: TGTGCCAGCAGTTACTCGACAGCAACTAATGAAAAACTGTTTTTT. It translates to CASSYSTATNEKLFF.

V gene TRBV19 combines with J gene TRBJ2-3; 7 bases agree with TRBD2. Germline CDR1 and CDR2: LNHDA and SQIVND (reference sequence). CDR3 length: 17 residues. The junction had 10 bases not matched to a gene; V was cut back by 4 bases and J by 0 bases. CDR3: CASSRAGGGVSTDTQYF. The CDR3 nucleotides are TGTGCCAGTAGTAGAGCGGGTGGGGGGGTTAGCACAGATACGCAGTATTTT.

CDR3: CASSLTGTGTNTF. DNA of the CDR3: TGTGCCAGCAGTTTAACCGGGACAGGGACTAACACCTTC. The chain uses TRBV12-3 or TRBV12-4 and TRBJ1-2; 9 bases fit TRBD1. This CDR3 is built from 13 residues. Trimming at V came to 2 bases and at J to 12 bases, leaving 7 bases not matched to a gene.

The chain employs TRBV4-1 and TRBJ1-4, with TRBD1 identical over 8 bases. The germline V gene encodes CDR1 MGHRA and CDR2 YSYEKL. V lost 5 bases, J lost 6 bases, and 8 bases stayed unmatched. The CDR3 is 15 amino acids. CDR3 DNA sequence: TGCGCCAGCAGCACCGACAGGGGCGTATATGAAAAACTGTTTTTT. Translation: CASSTDRGVYEKLFF.

The V gene is TRBV7-3, the J gene TRBJ1-5; 8 nucleotides line up with TRBD1. The CDR3 consists of 19 residues. Looked up from germline, CDR1 is SGHTA and CDR2 is FQGTGA. V dropped 8 bases and J dropped 0; count of bases not matched to a gene: 18. DNA for the CDR3: TGTGCCAGCGGCCGTAGGAGACAGGGGACGATAGATAGCAATCAGCCCCAGCATTTT. It translates to CASGRRRQGTIDSNQPQHF.

V gene TRBV7-9 combines with J gene TRBJ1-1; 9 bases fit TRBD1. J gave up 5 bases and V 5 bases, and 9 bases lay outside the gene matches. Germline lookup yields CDR1 SEHNR and CDR2 FQNEAQ (reference sequence). CDR3 size: 15 residues. CDR3 loop: CASSLRGTGQTEAFF. The CDR3, as DNA: TGTGCCAGCAGCCTGCGGGGGACAGGGCAGACTGAAGCTTTCTTT.

The gene calls are TRBV5-1 and TRBJ2-1; D may be TRBD2 (6 bases). Germline V CDR1 and CDR2: SGHRS, YFSETQ. The length of the CDR3 is 14 residues. The V gene lost 2 bases and the J gene lost 7 bases, with 13 bases spanning the gap. The CDR3 region is CASSFDWGRNEQFF. The DNA for the CDR3 is TGCGCCAGCAGCTTTGACTGGGGGAGGAATGAGCAGTTCTTC. The full variable domain, completed using reference TRBV5-1 and TRBJ2-1, is KAGVTQTPRYLIKTRGQQVTLSCSPISGHRSVSWYQQTPGQGLQFLFEYFSETQRNKGNFPGRFSGRQFSNSRSEMNVSTLELGDSALYLCASSFDWGRNEQFFGPGTRLTVL.

This chain links TRBV15 with TRBJ2-7; 10 bases map to TRBD1. J was trimmed by 4 bases and V by 1 base; bases with no gene match: 4. CDR3 length: 15 amino acids. Germline CDR1 LNHNV, CDR2 YYDKDF (reference sequence). The CDR3 protein is CATSRGSGQGYEQYF. The CDR3 bases are TGTGCCACCAGCAGAGGTTCGGGACAGGGGTACGAGCAGTACTTC.

This rearrangement joins TRBV30 to TRBJ1-1; no clear D gene. The CDR3 has 13 amino acids. V lost 3 bases and J lost 1, with 9 bases in between. Germline-derived CDR1 and CDR2 are GTSNPN and SVGIG (reference sequence). The CDR3 is CAWSRAENTEAFF. In nucleotides, the CDR3 is TGTGCCTGGAGCCGGGCGGAGAACACTGAAGCTTTCTTT.

The chain carries TRBV5-1 and TRBJ2-3; TRBD2 is a possible D gene (6 bases). Germline assignment: CDR1 SGHRS and CDR2 YFSETQ. The ends were cut back, 5 bases at V and 0 bases at J, with 13 bases in the middle. This CDR3 is built from 15 residues. In DNA, the CDR3 is TGCGCCAGCAGACAGGAGGGCGCTAGCACAGATACGCAGTATTTT. Translated, it gives CASRQEGASTDTQYF. Looking up the rest from reference TRBV5-1 and TRBJ2-3 gives the full variable domain: KAGVTQTPRYLIKTRGQQVTLSCSPISGHRSVSWYQQTPGQGLQFLFEYFSETQRNKGNFPGRFSGRQFSNSRSEMNVSTLELGDSALYLCASRQEGASTDTQYFGPGTRLTVL.

This chain connects TRBV18 to TRBJ2-7, with D possibly matching TRBD1 (5 bases). The V end lost 3 bases, the J end lost 3 bases, and 9 bases lay between the germline ends. This CDR3 has 13 residues. Germline values: CDR1 KGHSH, CDR2 LQKENI. The CDR3 loop is CASSPAQGYEQYF. CDR3 nucleotides: TGTGCCAGCTCACCGGCCCAGGGCTACGAGCAGTACTTC.

This chain uses TRBV29-1 with TRBJ2-5, with 8 bases fitting TRBD2. V shed 4 bases, J shed 3 bases, and the junction held 16 bases outside the gene matches. CDR1 and CDR2 from the germline V gene are SQVTM and ANQGSEA. CDR3 length: 17 amino acids. CDR3 DNA: TGCAGCGTTGTTAAGGGCGGGGGGTTCGGTGGGGAAGAGACCCAGTACTTC. This gives the protein CSVVKGGGFGGEETQYF.

CDR3 amino acids: CASSPVSPLSGANVLTF. The CDR3 nucleotides are TGTGCCAGCAGCCCCGTTTCGCCTTTGTCTGGGGCCAACGTCCTGACTTTC. The V and J genes are TRBV7-8 and TRBJ2-6; no reliable D call. Trimming took off 5 bases at V and 1 base at J, with 15 bases between the two ends. Germline CDR1 reads SGHVS; CDR2 reads FQNEAQ. The CDR3 is made up of 17 amino acids.

CDR3 amino acids: CASSLDSEKLFF. The CDR3 coding sequence is TGTGCCAGCAGCCTTGACAGTGAAAAACTGTTTTTT. The chain joins TRBV7-9 to TRBJ1-4; weak D call: TRBD1 (5 bases). The CDR3 length is 12 residues. V was clipped by 5 bases and J by 7 bases, with 8 bases between them. The V gene's germline CDR1 is SEHNR and CDR2 FQNEAQ (reference sequence).

The J gene is TRBJ1-1, the V gene TRBV28; D remains unclear. Trimming took off 6 bases at V and 0 bases at J, with 11 bases between the two ends. This CDR3 comprises 14 residues. Germline V lookup: CDR1 MDHEN, CDR2 SYDVKM. The CDR3 reads CASRGGAMNTEAFF. In nucleotides, the CDR3 is TGTGCCAGCAGGGGTGGAGCCATGAACACTGAAGCTTTCTTT.

This clone was seen a single time. V gene TRBV7-8 combines with J gene TRBJ1-2; no clear D. Germline-derived CDR1 and CDR2 are SGHVS and FQNEAQ. The ends were cut back, 1 base at V and 4 bases at J, with 7 bases in the middle. This CDR3 spans 13 amino acids. The CDR3 DNA sequence: TGTGCCAGCAGCTTAGGCAATATCTATGGCTACACCTTC. Translating gives CASSLGNIYGYTF.

This chain connects TRBV6-5 to TRBJ1-1; unclear D gene. The V gene lost 2 bases and the J gene lost 4 bases, with 8 bases spanning the gap. This CDR3 region has 13 residues. Germline loops: CDR1 MNHEY, CDR2 SVGAGI. CDR3 nucleotides: TGTGCCAGCAGTTACGGTCAGAGCACTGAAGCTTTCTTT. Protein product: CASSYGQSTEAFF.